This T cell receptor (beta chain) is drawn from a study of cytotoxic CD8 clonotypes in ibrutinib-treated CLL. Data came from immunoSEQ multiplex PCR; TCRdb stores just in-frame clones and leaves some out. The data show 45,000 to 65,000 clones, with approximately 87% seen just once and about a fifth held by the top ten. This clone is a singleton in its sample. The sample was PBMCs, taken after 24 months of ibrutinib treatment. The sequence was collected from a human donor with chronic lymphocytic leukemia.

The CDR3 nucleotides read TGTGCCAGCAGCAAGAGCCCGGCAAGCGAGCCTTACAATGAGCAGTTCTTC. Protein: CASSKSPASEPYNEQFF. The chain has TRBV5-6 and TRBJ2-1; no clear D. Trimming left V 4 bases short and J 4 bases short, with 21 bases between. Germline V gives CDR1 SGHDT, CDR2 YYEEEE. CDR3 length: 17 amino acids.